Listed here is a single T cell receptor (beta chain). TCRdb's table, derived via immunoSEQ multiplex PCR, lists solely in-frame clones and lacks some. The table includes some 200,000 clones, over 75% detected once. This specimen belongs to a study of blood T cell repertoires in COVID-19. The J segment lost 4 bases and the V segment lost 9 bases, leaving 7 bases of the junction unmatched. This CDR3 region has 15 residues. Germline loops: CDR1 WNHNN, CDR2 SYGVQD (reference sequence). Residents of about two dozen US areas, aged about 18 to 89 years, made up the participants. The source material was PBMCs or T cells enriched from blood (not recorded which). The clonotype was recovered from a woman aged 40 to 50 with acute COVID-19. V is TRBV10-1 and J is TRBJ1-6, with 9 nucleotides matching TRBD1. The CDR3 sequence: CARGTGGDYNSPLHF. In DNA form, the CDR3 reads TGCGCCAGGGGCACAGGGGGCGATTATAATTCACCCCTCCACTTT.